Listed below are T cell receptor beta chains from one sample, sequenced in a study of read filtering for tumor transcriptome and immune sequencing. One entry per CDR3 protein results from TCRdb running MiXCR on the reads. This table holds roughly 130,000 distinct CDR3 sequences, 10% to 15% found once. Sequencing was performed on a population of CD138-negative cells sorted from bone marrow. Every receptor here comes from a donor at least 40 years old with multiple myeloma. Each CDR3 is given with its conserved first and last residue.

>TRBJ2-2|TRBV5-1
CASSLATGSTGELFF
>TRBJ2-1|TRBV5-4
CASSSPPKSSYNEQFF
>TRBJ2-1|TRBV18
CASSPPSRVRADEQFF
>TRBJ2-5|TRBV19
CASSIGQTKETQYF
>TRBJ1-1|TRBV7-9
CASSLTERGTEAFF
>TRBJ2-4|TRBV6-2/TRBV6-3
CASRTSGNIQYF
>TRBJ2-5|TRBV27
CASSKDRDQTQYF
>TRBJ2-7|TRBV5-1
CASSRKDGGTYEQYF
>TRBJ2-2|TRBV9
CASSVAGGQNTGELFF
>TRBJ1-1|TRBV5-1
CASSLSQDGNTEAFF
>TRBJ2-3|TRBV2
CDNSLSLGDTQYF
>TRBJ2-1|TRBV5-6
CASSTIGTSINEQFF
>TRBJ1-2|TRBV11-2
CASSLMGNPDGYTF
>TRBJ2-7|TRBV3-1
CASSQGGTDYEQYF
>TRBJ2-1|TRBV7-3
CASSGGARGSSYNEQFF
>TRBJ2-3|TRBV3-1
CASSQVGSDTQYF
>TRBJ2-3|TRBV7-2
CASSLGLDTQYF
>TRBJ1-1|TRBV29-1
CSVAYRANPEAFF
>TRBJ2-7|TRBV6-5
CASSYSSASGTGSSYEQYF
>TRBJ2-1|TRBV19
CASSPPGGAFNEQFF
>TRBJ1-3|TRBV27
CASSDSGPRNTIYF
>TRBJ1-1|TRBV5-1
CASSEGPTNTEAFF
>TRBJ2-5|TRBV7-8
CASSLRGSLGQETQYF
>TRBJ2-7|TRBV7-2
CASSSGDEQYF
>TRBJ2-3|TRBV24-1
CATGDQGSDTQYF
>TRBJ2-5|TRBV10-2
CASNPGGGETQYF
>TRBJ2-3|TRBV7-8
CASSPWTSGGGRTDTQYF
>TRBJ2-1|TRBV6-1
CASRIAGSSYNEQFF
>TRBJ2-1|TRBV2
CASSAVSSESSYNEQFF
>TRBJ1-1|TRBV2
CASSVSAGTEAFF
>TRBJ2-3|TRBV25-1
CASSRRGGVTTDTQYF
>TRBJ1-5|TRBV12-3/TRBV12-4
CASSPGQGLQPQHF
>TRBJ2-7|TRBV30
CAWRRGQGPEQYF
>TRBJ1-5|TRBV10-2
CASSETGGNQPQHF
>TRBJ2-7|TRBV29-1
CSVQGDPSYEQYF
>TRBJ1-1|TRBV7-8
CASRTLGELNTEAFF
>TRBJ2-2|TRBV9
CASSPPGGTYTGELFF
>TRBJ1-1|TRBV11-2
CASSLDRGAREAFF
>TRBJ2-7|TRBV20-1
CSASSGKQGRYGQYF
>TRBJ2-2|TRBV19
CASIRTRAGGTGELFF